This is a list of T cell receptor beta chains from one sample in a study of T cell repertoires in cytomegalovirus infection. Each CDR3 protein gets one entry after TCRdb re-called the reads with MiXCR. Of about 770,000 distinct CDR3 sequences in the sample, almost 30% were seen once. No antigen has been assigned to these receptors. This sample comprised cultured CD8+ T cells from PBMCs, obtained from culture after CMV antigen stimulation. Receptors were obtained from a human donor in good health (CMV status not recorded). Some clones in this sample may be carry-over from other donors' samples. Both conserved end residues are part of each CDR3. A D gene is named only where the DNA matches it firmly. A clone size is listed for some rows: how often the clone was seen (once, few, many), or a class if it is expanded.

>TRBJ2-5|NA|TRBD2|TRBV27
TGTGCCAGCAGTCCCTCGCGGGGGTCGGAGACCCAGTACTTC
CASSPSRGSETQYF
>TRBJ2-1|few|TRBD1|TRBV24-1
TGTGCCACCAGTGACCCGGACAGGTTTGAGCAGTTCTTC
CATSDPDRFEQFF
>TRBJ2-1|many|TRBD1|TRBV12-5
TGTGCTAGTGGTCCCGCGCGGACAGGGGGGGATGAGCAGTTCTTC
CASGPARTGGDEQFF
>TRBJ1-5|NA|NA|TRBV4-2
TGTGCCAGCAGCCAAGATGGAGGGAGGGGTCAGCCCCAGCATTTT
CASSQDGGRGQPQHF
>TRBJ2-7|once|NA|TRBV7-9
TGTGCCAGCAGCTTAGTCAAAGGAATAGGCCTTTCCTACGAGCAGTACTTC
CASSLVKGIGLSYEQYF
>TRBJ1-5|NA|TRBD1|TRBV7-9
TGTGCCAGCACCTGGGACAGGGGCAATCAGCCCCAGCATTTT
CASTWDRGNQPQHF
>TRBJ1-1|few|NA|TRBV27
TGTGCCAGCCAATTATATTTCACTACTGAAGCTTTCTTT
CASQLYFTTEAFF
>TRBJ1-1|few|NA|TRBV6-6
TGTGCCAGCAGTTACCATGACAGTGACACTGAAGCTTTCTTT
CASSYHDSDTEAFF
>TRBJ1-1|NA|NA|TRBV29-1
TGCAGCGCCCCGGGGGGAGGCACTGAAGCTTTCTTT
CSAPGGGTEAFF
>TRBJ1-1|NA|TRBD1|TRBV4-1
TGCGCCAGCAGCCCAATGGCCGGGACAGCATTTGAAGCTTTCTTT
CASSPMAGTAFEAFF
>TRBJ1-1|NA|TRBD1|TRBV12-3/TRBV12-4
TGTGCCAGCAGTTTCAGGACAGGGGTTGAAGCTTTCTTT
CASSFRTGVEAFF
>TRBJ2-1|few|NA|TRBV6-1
TGTGCCAGCAGTGAACAGGGATACAATGAGCAGTTCTTC
CASSEQGYNEQFF
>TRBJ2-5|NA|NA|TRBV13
TGTGCCAGCAGCCGACGACAGGAGCGGCGCCTTCAAGAGACCCAGTACTTC
CASSRRQERRLQETQYF
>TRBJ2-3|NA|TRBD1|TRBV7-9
TGTGCCAGCAGCCAAGGGACAGGGCTGTCGACGCAGTATTTT
CASSQGTGLSTQYF
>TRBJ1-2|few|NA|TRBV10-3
TGTGCCATCAGACTCAACTATGGCTACACCTTC
CAIRLNYGYTF
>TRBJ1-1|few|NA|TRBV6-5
TGTGCCAGCAGTTACTCCCCAGGGATTCGGACTGAAGCTTTCTTT
CASSYSPGIRTEAFF
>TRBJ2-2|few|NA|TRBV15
TGTGCCACCAGCACGCGGAGGAACACCGGGGAGCTGTTTTTT
CATSTRRNTGELFF
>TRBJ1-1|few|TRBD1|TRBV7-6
TGTGCCAGCAGCGCACGGGACAGGGGTGAAGCTTTCTTT
CASSARDRGEAFF
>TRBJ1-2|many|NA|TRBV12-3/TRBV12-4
TGTGCCAGCAGTTTAGCCCCTCGAGGGCGGCTCTATGGCTACACCTTC
CASSLAPRGRLYGYTF
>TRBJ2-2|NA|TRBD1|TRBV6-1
TGTGCCAGCGTACGAGAGACAGGGGGGAACACCGGGGAGTTGTTTTTT
CASVRETGGNTGELFF
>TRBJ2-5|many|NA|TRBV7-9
TGTGCCAGCAGCTCCAGGGCCGGCCAAGAGACCCAGTACTTC
CASSSRAGQETQYF
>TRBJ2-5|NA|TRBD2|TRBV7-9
TGTGCCAGCAGCCTTACTCCGAGCGGGGGAGAGACCCAGTACTTC
CASSLTPSGGETQYF
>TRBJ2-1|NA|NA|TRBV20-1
TGCAGTGCTAGAGACTCACCTAAGGGGAGGTCCTACAATGAGCAGTTCTTC
CSARDSPKGRSYNEQFF
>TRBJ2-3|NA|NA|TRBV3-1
TGTGCCAGCAGCCAAGCGGCGGGGGATACGCAGTATTTT
CASSQAAGDTQYF